Listed below are T cell receptor beta chains from one sample, sequenced in a study of neurological immune-mediated disorders. TCRdb reprocessed the 5' RACE reads with MiXCR, giving one entry per CDR3 protein. The table has about 59,000 distinct CDR3 sequences, over 9.5% seen once. Material for sequencing was PBMCs. Source of these receptors: a woman in her sixties or seventies with HTLV-1-associated myelopathy (HAM/TSP). Both conserved end residues are part of each CDR3. D genes are given only for firm matches. Only part of the rows carry a size: once, few, many, or a class if the clone is expanded.

V: TRBV9; size: many; J: TRBJ2-7; D: TRBD2; CDR3: CASSAPTSGSFHEQYF; DNA: TGTGCCAGCAGCGCCCCCACTAGCGGGAGCTTCCACGAGCAGTACTTC
V: TRBV29-1; size: many; J: TRBJ2-6; D: TRBD1; CDR3: CSVEVTGGGGANVLTF; DNA: TGCAGCGTTGAAGTGACAGGGGGCGGAGGGGCCAACGTCCTGACTTTC
V: TRBV6-5; size: many; J: TRBJ2-2; D: .; CDR3: CASSKKATGITGELFF; DNA: TGTGCCAGCAGTAAAAAGGCCACAGGGATCACCGGGGAGCTGTTTTTT
V: TRBV5-1; size: many; J: TRBJ2-1; D: .; CDR3: CASSLSQGYNEQFF; DNA: TGCGCCAGCAGCTTGTCTCAGGGCTACAATGAGCAGTTCTTC
V: TRBV5-1; size: many; J: TRBJ1-2; D: .; CDR3: CASRSDSEGGYTF; DNA: TGCGCCAGCAGAAGCGACAGCGAAGGGGGCTACACCTTC
V: TRBV10-2; size: many; J: TRBJ1-1; D: TRBD1; CDR3: CASSLQGAVDAEAFF; DNA: TGCGCCAGCTCCCTGCAGGGGGCGGTTGACGCTGAAGCTTTCTTT
V: TRBV29-1; size: many; J: TRBJ1-5; D: TRBD1; CDR3: CSVESGKRGQQPQHF; DNA: TGCAGCGTTGAATCGGGAAAAAGGGGACAGCAGCCCCAGCATTTT
V: TRBV5-1; size: many; J: TRBJ2-3; D: .; CDR3: CASSLEAATDTQYF; DNA: TGCGCCAGCAGCTTGGAAGCGGCCACAGATACGCAGTATTTT
V: TRBV20-1; size: many; J: TRBJ1-5; D: .; CDR3: CSASGYGLNQPQHF; DNA: TGCAGTGCTAGTGGTTACGGTCTCAATCAGCCCCAGCATTTT
V: TRBV5-5; size: many; J: TRBJ2-1; D: TRBD1; CDR3: CASSLGDRNYNEQFF; DNA: TGTGCCAGCAGCTTGGGGGACAGAAATTACAATGAGCAGTTCTTC
V: TRBV20-1; size: many; J: TRBJ2-3; D: TRBD2; CDR3: CSASGGASGSADTQYF; DNA: TGCAGTGCTAGTGGGGGGGCTAGCGGGAGTGCAGATACGCAGTATTTT
V: TRBV20-1; size: many; J: TRBJ2-2; D: TRBD1; CDR3: CSAIGQGTGELFF; DNA: TGCAGTGCCATCGGACAGGGCACCGGGGAGCTGTTTTTT
V: TRBV5-1; size: many; J: TRBJ2-1; D: TRBD2; CDR3: CASSLVVAGMGNEQFF; DNA: TGCGCCAGCAGCTTGGTGGTAGCGGGAATGGGGAATGAGCAGTTCTTC
V: TRBV6-5; size: .; J: TRBJ2-7; D: TRBD2; CDR3: CASRTASGRSEQYF; DNA: TGTGCCAGCAGAACGGCTAGCGGGAGAAGCGAGCAGTACTTC
V: TRBV5-1; size: many; J: TRBJ2-7; D: .; CDR3: CASRTDASSYEQYF; DNA: TGCGCCAGCAGGACGGACGCGAGCTCCTACGAGCAGTACTTC
V: TRBV29-1; size: many; J: TRBJ2-1; D: TRBD2; CDR3: CSGRLAGYNEQFF; DNA: TGCAGCGGGCGACTAGCGGGTTACAATGAGCAGTTCTTC
V: TRBV6-1; size: many; J: TRBJ2-1; D: TRBD2; CDR3: CASRKEFSGRFEQFF; DNA: TGTGCCAGCCGAAAGGAGTTTAGCGGGAGATTTGAGCAGTTCTTC
V: TRBV2; size: many; J: TRBJ1-2; D: .; CDR3: CASKEGRQDYGYTF; DNA: TGTGCCAGCAAGGAAGGCAGACAGGACTATGGCTACACCTTC
V: TRBV20-1; size: .; J: TRBJ2-3; D: .; CDR3: CSARRSGGTDTQYF; DNA: TGCAGTGCCAGAAGGTCTGGGGGTACAGATACGCAGTATTTT
V: TRBV5-1; size: many; J: TRBJ2-7; D: .; CDR3: CASSIDTNYEQYF; DNA: TGCGCCAGCAGCATCGACACCAACTACGAGCAGTACTTC
V: TRBV7-6; size: many; J: TRBJ2-5; D: .; CDR3: CASSAGRETQYF; DNA: TGTGCCAGCAGCGCCGGCAGGGAGACCCAGTACTTC
V: TRBV29-1; size: .; J: TRBJ2-1; D: .; CDR3: CSVVPINRVGNEQFF; DNA: TGCAGCGTCGTTCCAATCAACAGGGTTGGGAATGAGCAGTTCTTC
V: TRBV20-1; size: many; J: TRBJ2-4; D: .; CDR3: CSARASISKNIQYF; DNA: TGCAGTGCTAGAGCCTCGATATCCAAAAACATTCAGTACTTC
V: TRBV3-1; size: many; J: TRBJ2-7; D: .; CDR3: CASSQEGASSPQYF; DNA: TGTGCCAGCAGCCAAGAGGGTGCAAGCTCGCCACAGTACTTC
V: TRBV7-8; size: few; J: TRBJ1-3; D: TRBD1; CDR3: CASSLRPGQVGNTIYF; DNA: TGTGCCAGCAGCTTAAGACCGGGACAGGTTGGAAACACCATATATTTT
V: TRBV5-5; size: many; J: TRBJ1-4; D: .; CDR3: CASSSGALNEKLFF; DNA: TGTGCCAGCAGCTCAGGGGCTCTTAATGAAAAACTGTTTTTT
V: TRBV7-8; size: many; J: TRBJ1-5; D: .; CDR3: CASSLGSGSHQPQHF; DNA: TGTGCCAGCAGCTTGGGGTCAGGGTCCCATCAGCCCCAGCATTTT
V: TRBV20-1; size: many; J: TRBJ2-1; D: .; CDR3: CSASLYNEQFF; DNA: TGCAGTGCGTCACTTTACAATGAGCAGTTCTTC
V: TRBV5-6; size: many; J: TRBJ2-1; D: .; CDR3: CASSPLARDPEQFF; DNA: TGTGCCAGCAGTCCCTTGGCCCGGGACCCTGAGCAGTTCTTC
V: TRBV7-2; size: many; J: TRBJ1-3; D: .; CDR3: CASSLASGPGNTIYF; DNA: TGTGCCAGCAGCTTAGCTTCAGGGCCTGGAAACACCATATATTTT
V: TRBV27; size: .; J: TRBJ2-5; D: TRBD2; CDR3: CASSLISGRKETQYF; DNA: TGTGCCAGCAGTTTAATAAGCGGGAGGAAAGAGACCCAGTACTTC
V: TRBV6-5; size: many; J: TRBJ2-1; D: TRBD2; CDR3: CASSYSSPSGGNEQFF; DNA: TGTGCCAGCAGTTACTCGAGCCCTAGCGGGGGGAATGAGCAGTTCTTC
V: TRBV11-3; size: many; J: TRBJ2-1; D: TRBD1; CDR3: CASSPGTGLYNEQFF; DNA: TGTGCCAGCAGCCCCGGGACAGGACTCTACAATGAGCAGTTCTTC
V: TRBV7-8; size: many; J: TRBJ2-5; D: .; CDR3: CASSLALLAQETQYF; DNA: TGTGCCAGCAGCTTAGCGTTACTAGCTCAAGAGACCCAGTACTTC
V: TRBV7-2; size: many; J: TRBJ2-7; D: TRBD2; CDR3: CASSLTSGSVYEQYF; DNA: TGTGCCAGCAGCCTAACTAGCGGGAGCGTCTACGAGCAGTACTTC
V: TRBV29-1; size: medium-sized; J: TRBJ2-3; D: TRBD1; CDR3: CSVRVPGGWDTQYF; DNA: TGCAGCGTTCGGGTTCCAGGGGGCTGGGATACGCAGTATTTT
V: TRBV4-2; size: many; J: TRBJ2-1; D: .; CDR3: CASSQDEVSGVWFF; DNA: TGTGCCAGCAGCCAAGATGAGGTCTCGGGAGTGTGGTTCTTC
V: TRBV21-1; size: many; J: TRBJ2-2; D: .; CDR3: CASSKEWREGEGTGELFF; DNA: TGTGCCAGCAGCAAAGAGTGGAGGGAGGGGGAAGGGACCGGGGAGCTGTTTTTT
V: TRBV20-1; size: many; J: TRBJ2-5; D: .; CDR3: CSARASLGETQYF; DNA: TGCAGTGCTAGAGCCTCCTTAGGAGAGACCCAGTACTTC
V: TRBV7-2; size: few; J: TRBJ2-7; D: TRBD2; CDR3: CASSLEPASGYYEQYF; DNA: TGTGCCAGCAGCTTAGAGCCGGCTAGCGGCTACTACGAGCAGTACTTC
V: TRBV20-1; size: many; J: TRBJ2-1; D: TRBD2; CDR3: CSARGGLAEANEQFF; DNA: TGCAGTGCTAGAGGGGGACTAGCGGAAGCCAATGAGCAGTTCTTC
V: TRBV18; size: many; J: TRBJ2-7; D: .; CDR3: CASSSRQSYEQYF; DNA: TGTGCCAGCTCTTCGCGCCAGTCCTACGAGCAGTACTTC
V: TRBV12-3/TRBV12-4; size: many; J: TRBJ2-1; D: TRBD2; CDR3: CASSSSTSQNEQFF; DNA: TGTGCCAGCAGTTCCTCGACTAGCCAAAATGAGCAGTTCTTC
V: TRBV5-5; size: many; J: TRBJ2-1; D: .; CDR3: CASIPGAQEGFNEQFF; DNA: TGTGCCAGCATTCCGGGGGCGCAGGAGGGCTTCAATGAGCAGTTCTTC
V: TRBV29-1; size: .; J: TRBJ2-1; D: .; CDR3: CSVEGGNEQFF; DNA: TGCAGCGTTGAAGGGGGAAATGAGCAGTTCTTC
V: TRBV12-3/TRBV12-4; size: many; J: TRBJ1-2; D: TRBD1; CDR3: CASSVRDRGGGYTF; DNA: TGTGCCAGCAGTGTCAGAGACAGGGGTGGAGGCTACACCTTC
V: TRBV5-1; size: many; J: TRBJ2-7; D: TRBD2; CDR3: CASSLHEREMTYEQYF; DNA: TGCGCCAGCAGCCTTCACGAGCGGGAGATGACCTACGAGCAGTACTTC
V: TRBV5-5; size: many; J: TRBJ1-4; D: .; CDR3: CASSPWPTNEKLFF; DNA: TGTGCCAGCAGCCCCTGGCCAACTAATGAAAAACTGTTTTTT
V: TRBV20-1; size: .; J: TRBJ2-4; D: TRBD1; CDR3: CTATRTGSTQYF; DNA: TGCACTGCTACGAGGACAGGGAGCACTCAGTACTTC
V: TRBV11-2; size: many; J: TRBJ1-2; D: .; CDR3: CASSSPGASGYTF; DNA: TGTGCCAGCAGCTCGCCGGGCGCGAGTGGCTACACCTTC
V: TRBV27; size: .; J: TRBJ2-7; D: .; CDR3: CASSLRDRGLAGSSYEQYF; DNA: TGTGCCAGCAGCCTGAGGGACAGGGGCCTAGCGGGGTCCTCCTACGAGCAGTACTTC
V: TRBV15; size: many; J: TRBJ2-1; D: .; CDR3: CATSRDRGGKSNEQFF; DNA: TGTGCCACCAGCAGAGATCGGGGCGGGAAGTCGAATGAGCAGTTCTTC